This TCR beta chain was found in a study of blood T cell repertoires in COVID-19. TCRdb's copy holds only in-frame clones and misses some; the assay was immunoSEQ multiplex PCR. Seen here are about 160,000 clones, 75% to 85% observed once, and the top ten hold less than 4%. The TCR sequence derives from a woman between 55 and 75 years old who had recovered from COVID-19. Material: PBMCs or T cells enriched from blood (not recorded which).

CDR3: CASSQDSGGNNEQFF. The CDR3 DNA is TGTGCCAGCAGCCAAGATAGCGGGGGAAACAATGAGCAGTTCTTC. V and J are TRBV3-1 (or the pseudogene TRBV3-2) and TRBJ2-1, with 9 positions matching TRBD2. CDR3 length equals 15 residues. Germline CDR1 and CDR2: LGHDT and YNNKEL (reference sequence). V was pared by 0 bases and J by 5 bases, with 2 bases of the junction left unmatched.